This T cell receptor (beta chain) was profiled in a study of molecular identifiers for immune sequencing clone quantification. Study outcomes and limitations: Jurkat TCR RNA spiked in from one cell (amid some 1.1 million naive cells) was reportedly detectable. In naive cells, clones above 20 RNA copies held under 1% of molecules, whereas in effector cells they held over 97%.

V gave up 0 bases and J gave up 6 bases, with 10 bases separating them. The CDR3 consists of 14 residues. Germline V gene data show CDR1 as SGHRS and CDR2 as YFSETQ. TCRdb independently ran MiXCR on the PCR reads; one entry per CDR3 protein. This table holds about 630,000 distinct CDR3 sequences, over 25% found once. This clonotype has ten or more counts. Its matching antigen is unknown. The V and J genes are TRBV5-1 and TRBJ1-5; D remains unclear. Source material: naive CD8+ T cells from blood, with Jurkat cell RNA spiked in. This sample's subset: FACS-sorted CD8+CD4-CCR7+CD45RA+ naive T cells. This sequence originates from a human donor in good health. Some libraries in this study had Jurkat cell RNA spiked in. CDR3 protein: CASSLDFGVQPQHF. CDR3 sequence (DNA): TGCGCCAGCAGCTTGGATTTCGGTGTTCAGCCCCAGCATTTT.